This T cell receptor (beta chain) was obtained from a study of blood T cells in healthy people across ages. Through a sample-barcoded 5' primer and a J-beta primer mix, a second PCR was run for roughly 6 to 11 cycles. TCRdb re-called the 5' RACE reads through MiXCR, storing one row per CDR3 protein. The sample shows roughly 1,100,000 distinct CDR3 sequences, 20% to 25% of them seen only once. Germline assignment: CDR1 LGHNA and CDR2 YSLEER. The CDR3 extends over 15 amino acids. Trimming stripped 0 bases from V and 4 bases from J, with 12 bases between. These data were also filed under a second study, of T cells of mothers and their children.

The specimen was blood. The V and J genes are TRBV4-3 and TRBJ1-1; D is undetermined. This clonotype originated in a girl aged 2-10 years in good health. The CDR3 spells CASSQDSNGPTEAFF. The CDR3 DNA sequence: TGCGCCAGCAGCCAAGATAGTAACGGCCCCACTGAAGCTTTCTTT.